The 3 T cell receptor delta chains below come from one sample, sequenced in a study of gamma-delta T cells after stem cell transplantation (dated by TCRdb to 2016 to 2017). The method was RT-PCR. For sequencing, an Illumina MiSeq was employed. Via CATT, TCRdb reprocessed the public reads, and rows with identical DNA were then joined. The sample table contains 10,000 to 12,000 delta-chain clones; only one count was recorded for less than 50% of them. The ten largest clones take up under 3% of the sample. The sample was gamma-delta T cells. The receptors originated from a human donor. It is not recorded whose cells these are; they may come from a transplant donor.

This CDR3 reads CALGDLPPDTDKLIF. The DNA of the CDR3 is TGTGCTCTTGGGGACTTACCTCCGGACACCGATAAACTCATCTTT. V is TRDV1 and J is TRDJ1; D gene uncertain. This CDR3 is built from 15 residues. Trimming left V 3 bases short and J 0 bases short, with 11 bases between. CDR1 and CDR2 (germline): TSWWSYY, QGS.

The chain has TRDV1 and TRDJ2, with 10 bases identical to TRDD3. The junction had 15 bases not matched to a gene; V was cut back by 2 bases and J by 0 bases. The CDR3 contains 21 residues. From germline, CDR1 is TSWWSYY and CDR2 QGS. The CDR3 sequence: CALGEWFPTLGDIPLTAQLFF. The CDR3 DNA sequence: TGTGCTCTTGGGGAATGGTTTCCTACTCTGGGGGATATTCCTTTGACAGCACAACTCTTCTTT.

Worth noting for this clone: With a much larger clone just one base away, this may be a read error. The rearrangement links TRDV2 to TRDJ1, with 7 bases lining up with TRDD3. This CDR3 region has 21 residues. Germline CDR1 is GEAIGNYY and CDR2 is EKD. Trimming took 3 bases from V and 0 from J; bases not matched to a gene: 24. The DNA of the CDR3 is TGTGCCTGTGACTCATCCTTTCACCGTTCGGGGATATGGGGAGACACCGATAAACTCATCTTT. Translating it yields CACDSSFHRSGIWGDTDKLIF.